A single sample is the source of the 30 T cell receptor beta chains below, sequenced in a study of shared clonotypes between healthy human individuals. Here immunoSEQ multiplex PCR was the method, and the copy in TCRdb shows in-frame clones only, minus some. This table holds over 850,000 clones, approximately 80% found once. The sequenced material came from memory CD4+ T cells from PBMCs. Subset: CD45RA-negative fraction. The receptors derive from a man between 18 and 35 years old in good health. Some clones in this sample may be carry-over from other donors' samples.

This clone has just a few counts. The rearrangement links TRBV6-1 to TRBJ2-5, with TRBD2 matching 12 bases. The CDR3 has 18 amino acids. Germline CDR1 MNHNS, CDR2 SASEGT. J lost 4 bases, V lost 3 bases, and 12 bases had no gene match. In DNA, the CDR3 is TGTGCCAGCAGTGAGGGCTGGCTAGCGGGGGGGGTTTTAGAGACCCAGTACTTC. It encodes CASSEGWLAGGVLETQYF.

This chain connects TRBV20-1 to TRBJ2-7; TRBD1 is a possible D gene (5 bases). CDR3 length equals 11 residues. The V gene's germline CDR1 is DFQATT and CDR2 SNEGSKA (reference sequence). Trimming pared 6 bases from V and 9 bases from J, leaving 15 bases between. In nucleotides, the CDR3 is TGCAGTGCCCCGATGGGAAGGGGGCAGTACTTC. Its translation is CSAPMGRGQYF.

This clone was detected ten times or more. This rearrangement joins TRBV7-8 to TRBJ2-1; D possibly corresponds to TRBD1 (6 bases). Germline CDR1 reads SGHVS; CDR2 reads FQNEAQ. The CDR3 extends over 18 amino acids. Trimming left V 4 bases short and J 0 bases short, with 19 bases between. The CDR3 DNA sequence: TGTGCCAGCAGCTCGACTATAGGGGGAATGGCCTCCTACAATGAGCAGTTCTTC. Amino acids: CASSSTIGGMASYNEQFF.

The rearrangement links TRBV6-5 to TRBJ2-2; D is ambiguous. With 8 bases removed from V and 3 bases from J, the gap between germline ends came to 13 bases. The CDR3 extends over 14 amino acids. CDR1 and CDR2 (germline): MNHEY, SVGAGI. The CDR3 reads CASHLGSDTGELFF. The CDR3 nucleotides read TGTGCCAGCCACTTGGGATCGGACACCGGGGAGCTGTTTTTT.

The J gene is TRBJ1-1, the V gene TRBV6-5, with D possibly TRBD1 on 5 matching bases. V lost 6 bases and J lost 4, with 12 bases in between. Germline V CDR1 and CDR2: MNHEY, SVGAGI. The CDR3 length is 13 residues. In DNA, the CDR3 is TGTGCCAGCAGAGTGACAGTGGGCACTGAAGCTTTCTTT. Its protein product is CASRVTVGTEAFF.

The chain couples TRBV10-3 to TRBJ2-7, with D possibly matching TRBD1 (6 bases). The V end lost 1 base, the J end lost 3 bases, and 10 bases lay between the germline ends. Per the germline V gene, CDR1 is ENHRY and CDR2 is SYGVKD. The CDR3 loop spans 14 amino acids. The CDR3 protein is CAISEFQGSYEQYF. The CDR3 DNA reads TGTGCCATCAGTGAGTTTCAGGGGAGCTACGAGCAGTACTTC.

This clone was seen only once. The chain employs TRBV10-3 and TRBJ2-7; a possible D gene is TRBD1 (6 bases). V lost 4 bases and J lost 6, with 16 bases in between. The CDR3 is 14 residues long. From germline, CDR1 is ENHRY and CDR2 SYGVKD. The CDR3 reads CAISGSNRAGEQYF. CDR3 coding DNA: TGTGCCATCAGTGGATCGAACAGGGCAGGCGAGCAGTACTTC.

The gene calls are TRBV16 and TRBJ2-3; 14 positions match TRBD2. The CDR3 spans 15 residues. With 4 bases clipped from V and 4 bases from J, the junction kept 1 base outside the gene matches. Germline CDR1 and CDR2: KGHSY and FQNENV. CDR3 bases: TGTGCCAGCAGCCGGACTAGCGGGAGGTCAGATACGCAGTATTTT. This encodes CASSRTSGRSDTQYF.

The chain links TRBV10-3 to TRBJ2-7; either TRBD1 or TRBD2 may supply D (5 bases each). Germline assignment: CDR1 ENHRY and CDR2 SYGVKD. The CDR3 is made up of 15 amino acids. With 0 bases removed from V and 5 bases from J, the gap between germline ends came to 14 bases. The CDR3 protein is CAISESGRSIDEQYF. CDR3 coding DNA: TGTGCCATCAGTGAGTCGGGACGGTCCATCGACGAGCAGTACTTC.

The sample holds a few counts of this clone. V is TRBV28 and J is TRBJ2-7; D remains unclear. Trimming stripped 7 bases from V and 3 bases from J, with 10 bases between. The germline CDR1 and CDR2 sequences are MDHEN and SYDVKM. CDR3 length: 12 residues. CDR3 sequence: CASIGRHYEQYF. The CDR3 nucleotides are TGTGCCAGCATCGGCAGGCACTACGAGCAGTACTTC. The whole variable domain, remainder taken from reference TRBV28 and TRBJ2-7, is DVKVTQSSRYLVKRTGEKVFLECVQDMDHENMFWYRQDPGLGLRLIYFSYDVKMKEKGDIPEGYSVSREKKERFSLILESASTNQTSMYLCASIGRHYEQYFGPGTRLTVT.

As to this clone: One junction end does not reproduce the germline sequence, and a read error may be involved. This chain links TRBV11-2 with TRBJ1-1, with TRBD1 as a possible D gene (5 bases). This CDR3 has 14 residues. In germline, CDR1 is SGHAT, CDR2 FQNNGV. As DNA, the CDR3 is TGTGCCAGCACCTTACCGGGACTTGACACTGAAGCTTTCTTT. It translates to CASTLPGLDTEAFF.

CDR3 nucleotides: TGTGCCAGCACCGGGGAAGACAGGGCAGCTTTCTTT. Protein: CASTGEDRAAFF. The V gene is TRBV2, the J gene TRBJ1-1; 7 bases align to TRBD1. The V gene end was trimmed by 7 bases and the J gene end by 10 bases; junction bases not matched to a gene: 9. This CDR3 has 12 residues. CDR1 is SNHLY and CDR2 is FYNNEI in the germline V gene.

This clone was found a few times. V gene TRBV5-1 combines with J gene TRBJ2-5, with D possibly being TRBD1 (5 bases). There are 13 residues in the CDR3. Germline V CDR1 and CDR2: SGHRS, YFSETQ. The V and J ends lost 5 bases and 3 bases respectively, with 11 bases between them. CDR3 coding DNA: TGCGCCAGCAGTTCGTACAGGAAAGAGACCCAGTACTTC. This gives the protein CASSSYRKETQYF.

The chain links TRBV19 to TRBJ1-4; D gene ambiguous. The CDR3 length is 14 residues. Per the germline V gene, CDR1 is LNHDA and CDR2 is SQIVND (reference sequence). V was clipped by 7 bases and J by 4 bases, with 13 bases between them. The CDR3 nucleotides read TGTGCCAGTACCCCCACCGGCAGTAATGAAAAACTGTTTTTT. Amino acids: CASTPTGSNEKLFF.

The CDR3 sequence is CASAGTAYNSPLHF. CDR3 coding DNA: TGTGCCAGCGCTGGGACAGCCTATAATTCACCCCTCCACTTT. The chain uses TRBV5-4 and TRBJ1-6, with TRBD1 identical over 7 bases. This CDR3 spans 14 amino acids. Looked up from germline, CDR1 is SGHNT and CDR2 is YYREEE (reference sequence). V shed 7 bases, J shed 2 bases, and the junction held 3 bases outside the gene matches.

V gene TRBV9 combines with J gene TRBJ2-3; D gene uncertain. The CDR3 extends over 11 amino acids. V was pared by 7 bases and J by 2 bases, with 5 bases between. The germline CDR1 and CDR2 sequences are SGDLS and YYNGEE. This chain's CDR3 is CASGNTDTQYF. The CDR3 DNA follows: TGTGCCAGCGGGAACACAGATACGCAGTATTTT.

Only one count was recorded for this clone. The chain carries TRBV5-4 and TRBJ2-3, with TRBD2 matching over 9 bases. After removal of 4 bases from V and 6 bases from J, the junction contained 9 bases not matched to a gene. Germline CDR1 and CDR2: SGHNT and YYREEE (reference sequence). This CDR3 has 15 residues. The CDR3 bases are TGTGCCAGCAGCCCACGGCCTAGCGGGATTGATACGCAGTATTTT. It specifies CASSPRPSGIDTQYF.

The V gene is TRBV5-1, the J gene TRBJ2-3, with D hard to call. The CDR3 loop spans 13 amino acids. Trimming took off 6 bases at V and 1 base at J, with 9 bases between the two ends. From germline, CDR1 is SGHRS and CDR2 YFSETQ. CDR3: CASKRVGTDTQYF. Written as DNA, the CDR3 is TGCGCCAGCAAAAGGGTCGGCACAGATACGCAGTATTTT.

The rearrangement uses TRBV6-4 and TRBJ2-1; D is unclear. The CDR3 runs 15 residues. The V and J ends lost 4 bases and 0 bases respectively, with 10 bases between them. Germline V CDR1 and CDR2: MRHNA, SNTAGT. The CDR3 coding sequence is TGTGCCAGCAGTGCAGAGATCAGCTCCTACAATGAGCAGTTCTTC. Its protein product is CASSAEISSYNEQFF.

This chain links TRBV28 with TRBJ2-3; 7 nucleotides agree with TRBD1. Germline loops: CDR1 MDHEN, CDR2 SYDVKM. V trimming: 3 bases; J trimming: 6 bases; junction bases outside the gene matches: 12. The CDR3 runs 16 residues. CDR3 sequence: CASSFRQGKPRDTQYF. The DNA for the CDR3 is TGTGCCAGCAGTTTTAGACAGGGAAAGCCCCGGGATACGCAGTATTTT.

In regard to this clone: Within the sample, other DNA sequences also encode this same CDR3. V gene TRBV7-9 combines with J gene TRBJ1-4, with a weak D call TRBD1 (5 bases). V was trimmed by 4 bases and J by 3 bases, leaving 9 bases between them. CDR3 length equals 14 residues. The germline V gene encodes CDR1 SEHNR and CDR2 FQNEAQ (reference sequence). The CDR3 region is CASSSGRANEKLFF. The CDR3 DNA reads as TGTGCCAGCAGCTCGGGGCGTGCTAATGAAAAACTGTTTTTT.

This clone was counted once. The gene calls are TRBV15 and TRBJ2-1, with D possibly called TRBD1 or TRBD2 (5 bases each). V shed 0 bases and J shed 8 bases, with 17 bases lying between them. CDR3 size: 16 residues. Germline CDR1 LNHNV, CDR2 YYDKDF (reference sequence). The CDR3 DNA reads as TGTGCCACCAGCAGAGACCGAGGGGTGGGGTTTTATGAGCAGTTCTTC. Translated, it gives CATSRDRGVGFYEQFF.

The chain recombines TRBV11-2 with TRBJ2-3, with D possibly called TRBD1 or TRBD2 (6 bases each). CDR3 length: 16 amino acids. Trimming cost V 1 base and J 3 bases, with 14 bases left between them. Germline CDR1 reads SGHAT; CDR2 reads FQNNGV. CDR3 region: CASSLGARGGTDTQYF. In DNA form, the CDR3 reads TGTGCCAGCAGCTTAGGGGCTAGAGGGGGGACAGATACGCAGTATTTT.

The CDR3 DNA follows: TGTGCCAGCAGTTCCTCCAGGGCAGCCCGCTATGGCTACACCTTC. It yields the protein CASSSSRAARYGYTF. The chain has TRBV28 and TRBJ1-2; possibly TRBD1 for D (5 bases). The CDR3 has 15 residues. V lost 4 bases, J lost 4 bases, and 16 bases lay in between. The germline CDR1 and CDR2 sequences are MDHEN and SYDVKM.

The chain joins TRBV19 to TRBJ1-2; 7 bases map to TRBD1. The J segment lost 5 bases and the V segment lost 7 bases, leaving 10 bases of the junction unmatched. This CDR3 is built from 14 residues. The germline gives CDR1 LNHDA, CDR2 SQIVND (reference sequence). The CDR3 protein is CASTIDRDKYGYTF. CDR3 DNA: TGTGCCAGTACCATCGACAGGGATAAGTATGGCTACACCTTC. Drawing the rest from reference TRBV19 and TRBJ1-2, the complete variable domain is DGGITQSPKYLFRKEGQNVTLSCEQNLNHDAMYWYRQDPGQGLRLIYYSQIVNDFQKGDIAEGYSVSREKKESFPLTVTSAQKNPTAFYLCASTIDRDKYGYTFGSGTRLTVV.

The chain uses TRBV18 and TRBJ2-7; possibly TRBD2 for D (5 bases). V lost 2 bases to trimming and J lost 0 bases, with 8 bases between them. The CDR3 is 14 amino acids. Per the germline V gene, CDR1 is KGHSH and CDR2 is LQKENI. CDR3 residues: CASSPVGVSYEQYF. In DNA, the CDR3 is TGTGCCAGCTCACCAGTCGGGGTCTCCTACGAGCAGTACTTC.

The V call is TRBV29-1, the J call TRBJ2-5; the D gene is possibly TRBD2 (5 bases). Germline assignment: CDR1 SQVTM and CDR2 ANQGSEA. CDR3 length equals 15 residues. V shed 1 base and J shed 0 bases, with 12 bases lying between them. The chain's CDR3 is CSVEGVPGYQETQYF. The CDR3 DNA follows: TGCAGCGTTGAAGGTGTCCCGGGGTACCAAGAGACCCAGTACTTC.

The rearrangement links TRBV11-2 to TRBJ2-3; D gene ambiguous. Trimming pared 2 bases from V and 3 bases from J, leaving 3 bases between. The CDR3 loop spans 12 amino acids. The germline gives CDR1 SGHAT, CDR2 FQNNGV. This chain's CDR3 is CASSLRTDTQYF. The CDR3 bases are TGTGCCAGCAGCTTACGGACAGATACGCAGTATTTT.

The CDR3 is CASSLRTSGVEETQYF. Here the CDR3 DNA reads TGCGCCAGCAGCCTCAGGACTAGCGGGGTTGAGGAGACCCAGTACTTC. This chain links TRBV5-1 with TRBJ2-5, with 12 bases matching TRBD2. With 4 bases clipped from V and 5 bases from J, the junction kept 9 bases outside the gene matches. The V gene's germline CDR1 is SGHRS and CDR2 YFSETQ. The CDR3 is 16 amino acids.

This clone was found many times. A far larger clone is a single base away, which makes a read error likely. The sample has other DNA sequences that encode this CDR3 too. This chain joins TRBV7-6 and TRBJ1-1; TRBD1 might be the D (5 bases). The CDR3 loop spans 13 amino acids. Trimming cost V 1 base and J 4 bases, with 7 bases left between them. Germline V CDR1 and CDR2: SGHVS, FNYEAQ. The CDR3 protein is CASSLGQGTEAFF. The CDR3 DNA follows: TGTGCCAGCAGCTTAGGGCAGGGCACTGAAGCTTTCTTT.